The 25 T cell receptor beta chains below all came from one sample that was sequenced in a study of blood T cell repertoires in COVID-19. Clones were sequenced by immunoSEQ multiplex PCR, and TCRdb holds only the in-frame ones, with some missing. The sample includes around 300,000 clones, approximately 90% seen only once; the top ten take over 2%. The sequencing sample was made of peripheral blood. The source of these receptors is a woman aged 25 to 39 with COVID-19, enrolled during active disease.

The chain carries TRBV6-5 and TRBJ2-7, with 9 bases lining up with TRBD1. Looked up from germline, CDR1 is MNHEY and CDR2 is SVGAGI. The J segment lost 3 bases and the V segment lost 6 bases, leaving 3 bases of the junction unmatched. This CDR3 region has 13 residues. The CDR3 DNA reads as TGTGCCAGCAGACCGGGACAGGGCTACGAGCAGTACTTC. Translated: CASRPGQGYEQYF.

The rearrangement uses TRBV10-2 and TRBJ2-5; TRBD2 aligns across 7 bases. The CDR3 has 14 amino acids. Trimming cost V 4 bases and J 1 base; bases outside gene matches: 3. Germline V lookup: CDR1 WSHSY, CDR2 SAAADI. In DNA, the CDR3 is TGCGCCAGCAGTGTAGCGGGTATCCAAGAGACCCAGTACTTC. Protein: CASSVAGIQETQYF.

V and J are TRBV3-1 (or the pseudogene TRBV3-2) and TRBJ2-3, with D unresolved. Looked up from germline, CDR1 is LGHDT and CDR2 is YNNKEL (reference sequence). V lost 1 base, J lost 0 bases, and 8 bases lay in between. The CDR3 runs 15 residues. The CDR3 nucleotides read TGTGCCAGCAGCCAAGTAATGAGGAGCACAGATACGCAGTATTTT. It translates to CASSQVMRSTDTQYF.

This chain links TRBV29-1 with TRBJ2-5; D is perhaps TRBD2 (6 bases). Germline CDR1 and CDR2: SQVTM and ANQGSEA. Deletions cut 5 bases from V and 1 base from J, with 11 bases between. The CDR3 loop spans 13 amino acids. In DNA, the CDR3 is TGCAGCGTTTCCCCGACTAGCCAAGAGACCCAGTACTTC. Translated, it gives CSVSPTSQETQYF.

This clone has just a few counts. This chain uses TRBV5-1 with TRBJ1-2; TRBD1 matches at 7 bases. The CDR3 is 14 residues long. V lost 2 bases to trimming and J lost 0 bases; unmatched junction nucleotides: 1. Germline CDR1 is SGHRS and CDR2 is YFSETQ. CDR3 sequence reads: CASSFTGANYGYTF. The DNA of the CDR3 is TGCGCCAGCAGCTTTACAGGGGCTAACTATGGCTACACCTTC.

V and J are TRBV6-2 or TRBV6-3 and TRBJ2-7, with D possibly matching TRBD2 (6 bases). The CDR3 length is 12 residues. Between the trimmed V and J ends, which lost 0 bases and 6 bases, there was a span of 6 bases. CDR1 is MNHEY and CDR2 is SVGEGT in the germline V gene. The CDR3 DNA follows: TGTGCCAGCAGTTACTCAGCGGGCGAGCAGTACTTC. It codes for CASSYSAGEQYF.

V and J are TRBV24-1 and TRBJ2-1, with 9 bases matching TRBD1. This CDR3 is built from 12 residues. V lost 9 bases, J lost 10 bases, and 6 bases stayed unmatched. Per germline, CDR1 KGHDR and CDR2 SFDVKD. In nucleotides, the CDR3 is TGTGCCACCGCGGACAGGGGTTGGGAGCAGTTCTTC. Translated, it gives CATADRGWEQFF.

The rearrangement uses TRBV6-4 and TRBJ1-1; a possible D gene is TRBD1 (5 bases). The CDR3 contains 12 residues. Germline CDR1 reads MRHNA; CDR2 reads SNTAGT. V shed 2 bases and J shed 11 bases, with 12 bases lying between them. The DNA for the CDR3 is TGTGCCAGCAGTGACGGGGGACTCTCGGCTTTCTTT. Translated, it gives CASSDGGLSAFF.

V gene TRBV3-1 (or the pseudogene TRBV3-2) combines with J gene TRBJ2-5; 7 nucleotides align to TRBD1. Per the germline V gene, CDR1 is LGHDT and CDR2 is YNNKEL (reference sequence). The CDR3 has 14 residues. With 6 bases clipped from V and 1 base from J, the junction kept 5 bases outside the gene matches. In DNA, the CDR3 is TGTGCCAGCAGTCGCGGACAGGTCCAAGAGACCCAGTACTTC. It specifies CASSRGQVQETQYF.

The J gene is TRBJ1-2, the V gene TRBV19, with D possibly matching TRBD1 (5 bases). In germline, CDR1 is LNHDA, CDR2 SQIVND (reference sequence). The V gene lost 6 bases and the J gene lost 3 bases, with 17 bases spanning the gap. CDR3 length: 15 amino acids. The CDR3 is CASRNIETDHYGYTF. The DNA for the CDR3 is TGTGCCAGTAGAAATATCGAGACAGACCACTATGGCTACACCTTC.

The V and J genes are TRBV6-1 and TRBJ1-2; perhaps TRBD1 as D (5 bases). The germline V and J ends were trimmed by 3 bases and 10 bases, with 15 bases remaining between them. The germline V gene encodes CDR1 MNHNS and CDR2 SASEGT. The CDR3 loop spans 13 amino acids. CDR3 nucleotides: TGTGCCAGCAGTGACGACAGTGGGTCGGTCTACACCTTC. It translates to CASSDDSGSVYTF.

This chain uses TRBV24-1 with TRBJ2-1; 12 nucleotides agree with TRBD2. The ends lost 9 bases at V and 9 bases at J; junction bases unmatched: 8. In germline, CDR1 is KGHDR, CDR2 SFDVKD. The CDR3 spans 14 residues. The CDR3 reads CATRGLAGQGEQFF. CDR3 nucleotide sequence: TGTGCCACCCGCGGACTAGCGGGGCAGGGTGAGCAGTTCTTC.

The CDR3 nucleotides are TGTGCCACCAGCATTGAACAGGGTAGAAACACCATATATTTT. Protein: CATSIEQGRNTIYF. The rearrangement uses TRBV15 and TRBJ1-3; D is perhaps TRBD1 (6 bases). V lost 4 bases, J lost 5 bases, and 12 bases lay in between. This CDR3 comprises 14 residues. Germline V gene sequence: CDR1 LNHNV, CDR2 YYDKDF (reference sequence).

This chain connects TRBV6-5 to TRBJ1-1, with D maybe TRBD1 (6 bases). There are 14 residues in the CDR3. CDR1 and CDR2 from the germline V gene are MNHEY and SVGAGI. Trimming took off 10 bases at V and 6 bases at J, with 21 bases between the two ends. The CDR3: CAIYLGGRAAEAFF. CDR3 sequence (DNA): TGTGCCATCTATTTGGGGGGGCGCGCGGCTGAAGCTTTCTTT.

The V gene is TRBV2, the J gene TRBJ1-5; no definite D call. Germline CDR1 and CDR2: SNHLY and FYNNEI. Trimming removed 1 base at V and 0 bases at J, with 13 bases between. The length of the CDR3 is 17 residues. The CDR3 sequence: CASSEEGRQVSNQPQHF. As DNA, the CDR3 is TGTGCCAGCAGTGAAGAAGGTAGGCAGGTTAGCAATCAGCCCCAGCATTTT.

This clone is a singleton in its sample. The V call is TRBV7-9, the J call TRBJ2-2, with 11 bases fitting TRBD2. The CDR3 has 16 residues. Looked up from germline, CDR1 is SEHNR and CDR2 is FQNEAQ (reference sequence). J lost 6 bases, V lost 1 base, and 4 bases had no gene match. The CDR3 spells CASSLGLAGTAGELFF. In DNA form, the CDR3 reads TGTGCCAGCAGCTTAGGACTAGCGGGGACTGCCGGGGAGCTGTTTTTT.

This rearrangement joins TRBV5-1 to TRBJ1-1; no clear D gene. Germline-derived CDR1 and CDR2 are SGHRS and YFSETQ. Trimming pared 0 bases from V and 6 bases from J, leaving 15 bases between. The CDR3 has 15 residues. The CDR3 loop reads CASSLGALQRAEAFF. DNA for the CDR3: TGCGCCAGCAGCTTGGGGGCCCTGCAGAGGGCTGAAGCTTTCTTT. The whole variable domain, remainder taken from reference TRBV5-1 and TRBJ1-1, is KAGVTQTPRYLIKTRGQQVTLSCSPISGHRSVSWYQQTPGQGLQFLFEYFSETQRNKGNFPGRFSGRQFSNSRSEMNVSTLELGDSALYLCASSLGALQRAEAFFGQGTRLTVV.

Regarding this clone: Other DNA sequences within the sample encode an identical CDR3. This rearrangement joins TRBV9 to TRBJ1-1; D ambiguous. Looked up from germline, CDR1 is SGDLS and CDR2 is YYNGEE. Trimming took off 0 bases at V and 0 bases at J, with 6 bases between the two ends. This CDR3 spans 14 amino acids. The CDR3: CASSVDSLNTEAFF. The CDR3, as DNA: TGTGCCAGCAGCGTAGATAGTTTGAACACTGAAGCTTTCTTT.

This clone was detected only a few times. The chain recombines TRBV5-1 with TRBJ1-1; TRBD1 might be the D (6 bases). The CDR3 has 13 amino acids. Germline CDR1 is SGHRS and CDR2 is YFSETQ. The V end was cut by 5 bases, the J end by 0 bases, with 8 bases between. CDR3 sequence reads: CASRGTMNTEAFF. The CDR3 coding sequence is TGCGCCAGCAGAGGGACAATGAACACTGAAGCTTTCTTT.

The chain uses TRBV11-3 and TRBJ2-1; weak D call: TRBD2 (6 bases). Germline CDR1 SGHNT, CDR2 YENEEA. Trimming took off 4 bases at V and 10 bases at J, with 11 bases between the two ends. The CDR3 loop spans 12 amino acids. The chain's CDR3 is CASSSSTREQFF. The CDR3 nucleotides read TGTGCCAGCAGCTCATCGACTAGAGAGCAGTTCTTC.

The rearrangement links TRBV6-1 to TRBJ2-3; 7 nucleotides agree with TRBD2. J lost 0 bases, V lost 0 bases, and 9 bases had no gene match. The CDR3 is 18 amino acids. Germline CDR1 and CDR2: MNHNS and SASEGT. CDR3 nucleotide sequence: TGTGCCAGCAGTGAAGCTCCGGGACTAAGGACTAGCACAGATACGCAGTATTTT. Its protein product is CASSEAPGLRTSTDTQYF.

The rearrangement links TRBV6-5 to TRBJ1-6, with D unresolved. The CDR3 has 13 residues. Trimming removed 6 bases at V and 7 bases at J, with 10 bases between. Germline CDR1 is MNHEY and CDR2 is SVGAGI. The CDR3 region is CASSSLQNSPLHF. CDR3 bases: TGTGCCAGCAGCTCTCTTCAGAATTCACCCCTCCACTTT.

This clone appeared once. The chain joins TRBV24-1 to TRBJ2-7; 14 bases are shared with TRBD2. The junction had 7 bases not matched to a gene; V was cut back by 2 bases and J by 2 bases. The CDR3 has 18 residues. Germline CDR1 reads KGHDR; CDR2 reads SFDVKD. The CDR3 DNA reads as TGTGCCACCAGTGATTCCGGGACTAGCGGGAGTCGGGCCTACGAGCAGTACTTC. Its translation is CATSDSGTSGSRAYEQYF.

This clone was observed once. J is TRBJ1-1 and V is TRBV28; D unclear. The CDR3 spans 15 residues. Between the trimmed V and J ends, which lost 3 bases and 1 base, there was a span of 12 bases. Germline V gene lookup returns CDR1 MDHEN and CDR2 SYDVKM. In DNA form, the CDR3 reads TGTGCCAGCAGTTTCGGGGTCGAAAGGAACACTGAAGCTTTCTTT. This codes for CASSFGVERNTEAFF. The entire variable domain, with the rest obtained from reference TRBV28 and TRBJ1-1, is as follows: DVKVTQSSRYLVKRTGEKVFLECVQDMDHENMFWYRQDPGLGLRLIYFSYDVKMKEKGDIPEGYSVSREKKERFSLILESASTNQTSMYLCASSFGVERNTEAFFGQGTRLTVV.

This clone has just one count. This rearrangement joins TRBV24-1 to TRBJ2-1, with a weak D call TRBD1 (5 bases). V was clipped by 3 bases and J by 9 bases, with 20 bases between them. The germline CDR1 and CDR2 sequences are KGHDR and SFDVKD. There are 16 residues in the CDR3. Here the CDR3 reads CATSDDRLGRDGEQFF. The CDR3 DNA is TGTGCCACCAGTGATGACAGATTAGGACGTGACGGTGAGCAGTTCTTC.